These 32 T cell receptor beta chains were all obtained from the same sample, sequenced in a study of shared clonotypes between healthy human individuals. Sequencing was performed with immunoSEQ multiplex PCR; in TCRdb, only in-frame clones are kept and a portion is missing. Altogether around 550,000 clones are present, about 95% being singletons, with the ten largest covering about 0.054%. The sequencing input was naive CD4+ T cells sorted from blood. Subset reported: CD45RA+ positively selected. The receptors were gathered from a young woman in good health.

This clone has just one count. The chain combines TRBV7-9 with TRBJ1-4; D is uncertain. The V gene's germline CDR1 is SEHNR and CDR2 FQNEAQ (reference sequence). This CDR3 comprises 14 residues. With 5 bases removed from V and 0 bases from J, the gap between germline ends came to 7 bases. This CDR3 is CASSKVATNEKLFF. The DNA of the CDR3 is TGTGCCAGCAGCAAAGTTGCAACTAATGAAAAACTGTTTTTT.

The V gene is TRBV6-6, the J gene TRBJ2-1; tentatively, D is TRBD2 (6 bases). Germline V lookup: CDR1 MNHNY, CDR2 SVGAGI (reference sequence). V was pared by 8 bases and J by 4 bases, with 15 bases between. The length of the CDR3 is 14 residues. The CDR3 spells CASDSGGRYNEQFF. The CDR3 nucleotides are TGTGCCAGCGATAGTGGGGGGAGGTACAATGAGCAGTTCTTC.

The count of this clone is one. The chain couples TRBV19 to TRBJ2-3; D not certain. Germline CDR1 and CDR2: LNHDA and SQIVND (reference sequence). The CDR3 spans 14 residues. Trimming cost V 6 bases and J 8 bases, with 18 bases left between them. Here the CDR3 reads CASRRVAPDFTQYF. The DNA of the CDR3 is TGTGCCAGTAGGAGAGTGGCCCCAGACTTTACGCAGTATTTT.

J is TRBJ1-5 and V is TRBV11-2, with D unresolved. The germline V gene has CDR1 SGHAT and CDR2 FQNNGV. V was cut by 5 bases and J by 4 bases, with 9 bases left in between. CDR3 length: 13 residues. The CDR3 DNA is TGTGCCAGCAGCCGAGAGTGGAATCAGCCCCAGCATTTT. This gives the protein CASSREWNQPQHF.

The rearrangement uses TRBV9 and TRBJ2-2; maybe TRBD2 (6 bases). CDR3 size: 17 residues. The germline gives CDR1 SGDLS, CDR2 YYNGEE. With 2 bases removed from V and 5 bases from J, the gap between germline ends came to 19 bases. The CDR3 is CASSVAFGGTVTGELFF. For the CDR3, the DNA is TGTGCCAGCAGCGTGGCCTTCGGGGGAACTGTGACCGGGGAGCTGTTTTTT.

The chain couples TRBV4-2 to TRBJ2-7; no clear D. From germline, CDR1 is LGHNA and CDR2 YNFKEQ. The CDR3 runs to 15 residues. The germline V and J ends were trimmed by 3 bases and 1 base, with 13 bases remaining between them. CDR3 bases: TGTGCCAGCAGCCAGGTTGCCACCGCGTCCTACGAGCAGTACTTC. Amino acids: CASSQVATASYEQYF.

This rearrangement joins TRBV28 to TRBJ2-1, with D perhaps TRBD1 or TRBD2 (5 bases each). CDR3 length: 11 amino acids. Per the germline V gene, CDR1 is MDHEN and CDR2 is SYDVKM. V gave up 6 bases and J gave up 7 bases, with 7 bases separating them. The CDR3 region is CASSWGNEQFF. The CDR3 region has the DNA TGTGCCAGCAGCTGGGGGAATGAGCAGTTCTTC.

The chain links TRBV18 to TRBJ2-2; D may be TRBD1 (5 bases). This CDR3 is 16 amino acids long. Trimming removed 1 base at V and 7 bases at J, with 16 bases between. The germline CDR1 and CDR2 sequences are KGHSH and LQKENI. CDR3 protein: CASSPQAGANGGELFF. The CDR3 DNA sequence: TGTGCCAGCTCACCACAAGCTGGGGCAAATGGCGGGGAGCTGTTTTTT.

The rearrangement uses TRBV29-1 and TRBJ2-7; D possibly corresponds to TRBD1 (5 bases). Deletions cut 6 bases from V and 3 bases from J, with 15 bases between. Per germline, CDR1 SQVTM and CDR2 ANQGSEA. The CDR3 totals 13 residues. DNA of the CDR3: TGCAGCGTCCAGGGCTTCGTGGACTACGAGCAGTACTTC. The encoded protein is CSVQGFVDYEQYF.

The V and J genes are TRBV28 and TRBJ2-2; 7 bases map to TRBD1. V was clipped by 4 bases and J by 4 bases; unmatched bases: 6. In germline, CDR1 is MDHEN, CDR2 SYDVKM. CDR3 size: 15 residues. CDR3 coding DNA: TGTGCCAGCAGTTCCGGGACAGCCCCCACCGGGGAGCTGTTTTTT. This sequence encodes CASSSGTAPTGELFF.

The J gene is TRBJ1-1, the V gene TRBV4-1; 10 bases map to TRBD1. Per germline, CDR1 MGHRA and CDR2 YSYEKL. The CDR3 extends over 14 amino acids. The V segment lost 2 bases and the J segment 8 bases; nucleotides outside the gene matches: 5. The CDR3 DNA is TGCGCCAGCAGCCAACCGGGACAGGGGCCAGAAGCTTTCTTT. Its protein product is CASSQPGQGPEAFF.

V gene TRBV4-1 combines with J gene TRBJ2-3; a possible D gene is TRBD1 (6 bases). The V gene lost 1 base and the J gene lost 5 bases, with 13 bases spanning the gap. Germline CDR1 MGHRA, CDR2 YSYEKL. The CDR3 contains 15 residues. The CDR3 loop reads CASSQGAGVIDTQYF. The CDR3 coding sequence is TGCGCCAGCAGCCAAGGGGCAGGGGTTATAGATACGCAGTATTTT.

The chain couples TRBV2 to TRBJ1-1, with 7 bases lining up with TRBD1. The CDR3 runs 15 residues. V trimming: 3 bases; J trimming: 1 base; junction bases outside the gene matches: 5. Germline values: CDR1 SNHLY, CDR2 FYNNEI. As DNA, the CDR3 is TGTGCCAGCAGTGAGGAGGGACAGCAGAACACTGAAGCTTTCTTT. As protein: CASSEEGQQNTEAFF.

V and J are TRBV10-3 and TRBJ1-1; 8 positions agree with TRBD1. CDR3 length: 14 amino acids. The V gene's germline CDR1 is ENHRY and CDR2 SYGVKD. The V segment lost 4 bases and the J segment 5 bases; nucleotides outside the gene matches: 6. The CDR3 is CAISVEQGGTEAFF. The CDR3 DNA reads TGTGCCATCAGTGTAGAACAGGGGGGGACTGAAGCTTTCTTT.

V gene TRBV28 combines with J gene TRBJ1-3; 10 bases match TRBD1. Germline CDR1 is MDHEN and CDR2 is SYDVKM. This CDR3 spans 17 amino acids. The ends lost 6 bases at V and 2 bases at J; junction bases unmatched: 10. The CDR3 here is CASSRGQGISAGNTIYF. The CDR3 bases are TGTGCCAGCAGCCGGGGACAGGGGATATCGGCTGGAAACACCATATATTTT.

The J gene is TRBJ2-5, the V gene TRBV4-1; 11 bases map to TRBD2. The J call may not be correct, given that the DNA end is closer to TRBJ2-7. The CDR3 totals 14 residues. The germline CDR1 and CDR2 sequences are MGHRA and YSYEKL. Here the CDR3 reads CASSPGTSGYEQYF. The CDR3 DNA reads as TGCGCCAGCAGTCCCGGGACTAGCGGCTACGAGCAGTACTTC.

The V and J genes are TRBV5-1 and TRBJ2-1, with 7 bases fitting TRBD2. This CDR3 comprises 16 residues. Per germline, CDR1 SGHRS and CDR2 YFSETQ. After removal of 4 bases from V and 7 bases from J, the junction contained 14 bases not matched to a gene. The CDR3 sequence is CASSPADGTTINEQFF. The CDR3 DNA sequence: TGCGCCAGCAGCCCTGCCGACGGGACTACTATTAATGAGCAGTTCTTC.

The chain has TRBV5-1 and TRBJ2-3; 7 bases map to TRBD1. This CDR3 spans 16 amino acids. J lost 2 bases, V lost 0 bases, and 6 bases had no gene match. Germline V lookup: CDR1 SGHRS, CDR2 YFSETQ. CDR3 sequence: CASSLVPGQTTDTQYF. CDR3 nucleotides: TGCGCCAGCAGCTTGGTACCGGGACAGACCACAGATACGCAGTATTTT.

This clone has a handful of counts. V and J are TRBV2 and TRBJ1-5; tentatively, D is TRBD1 (5 bases). CDR3 length: 14 amino acids. The germline V and J ends were trimmed by 2 bases and 3 bases, with 8 bases remaining between them. CDR1 and CDR2 from the germline V gene are SNHLY and FYNNEI. CDR3 protein: CASSEQGDNQPQHF. The CDR3 DNA reads TGTGCCAGCAGTGAACAGGGAGACAATCAGCCCCAGCATTTT.

J is TRBJ2-1 and V is TRBV5-1; TRBD2 aligns across 13 bases. V gave up 7 bases and J gave up 7 bases; unmatched junction bases: 8. The CDR3 spans 15 residues. Germline lookup yields CDR1 SGHRS and CDR2 YFSETQ. The CDR3 region has the DNA TGCGCCAGCCGGACTAGCGGGAGTTCATGGAATGAGCAGTTCTTC. Encoded protein: CASRTSGSSWNEQFF.

The chain is built from TRBV18 and TRBJ2-3; 12 bases fit TRBD1. Per germline, CDR1 KGHSH and CDR2 LQKENI. V was pared by 2 bases and J by 4 bases, with 10 bases of the junction left unmatched. CDR3 length equals 18 residues. This CDR3 is CASSPKRPGTGGSDTQYF. The CDR3, as DNA: TGTGCCAGCTCACCAAAAAGACCCGGGACAGGGGGCTCAGATACGCAGTATTTT.

The chain combines TRBV6-1 with TRBJ2-1; 8 positions agree with TRBD2. Germline V gene lookup returns CDR1 MNHNS and CDR2 SASEGT. This CDR3 is built from 14 residues. V lost 6 bases to trimming and J lost 5 bases; unmatched junction nucleotides: 6. The CDR3 bases are TGTGCCAGCAGGACTAGCGATACGCACAATGAGCAGTTCTTC. Translated, it gives CASRTSDTHNEQFF.

The chain couples TRBV5-6 to TRBJ2-5, with TRBD2 matching 9 bases. With 1 base clipped from V and 4 bases from J, the junction kept 8 bases outside the gene matches. The CDR3 covers 16 residues. Germline assignment: CDR1 SGHDT and CDR2 YYEEEE. This CDR3 reads CASSLSSGGQGETQYF. The CDR3, as DNA: TGTGCCAGCAGCTTGTCGAGCGGGGGGCAGGGAGAGACCCAGTACTTC.

The chain employs TRBV19 and TRBJ2-5, with a weak D call TRBD2 (7 bases). Between the trimmed V and J ends, which lost 8 bases and 6 bases, there was a span of 19 bases. Germline lookup yields CDR1 LNHDA and CDR2 SQIVND (reference sequence). The CDR3 is made up of 14 amino acids. CDR3 DNA sequence: TGTGCCAGTGATGAGGGGGGGAGGGTAAAGACCCAGTACTTC. This codes for CASDEGGRVKTQYF. Variable domain in full (rest from reference TRBV19 and TRBJ2-5): DGGITQSPKYLFRKEGQNVTLSCEQNLNHDAMYWYRQDPGQGLRLIYYSQIVNDFQKGDIAEGYSVSREKKESFPLTVTSAQKNPTAFYLCASDEGGRVKTQYFGPGTRLLVL.

The sample holds one count of this clone. V gene TRBV5-1 combines with J gene TRBJ2-3; 9 bases match TRBD1. The CDR3 runs 14 residues. V trimming: 4 bases; J trimming: 5 bases; junction bases outside the gene matches: 5. CDR1 SGHRS and CDR2 YFSETQ come from the germline V gene. This CDR3 reads CASSAGTGKDTQYF. The DNA for the CDR3 is TGCGCCAGCAGCGCCGGGACAGGGAAAGATACGCAGTATTTT.

In its sample, this clone was seen once. The V and J genes are TRBV18 and TRBJ2-6; TRBD1 matches 9 bases. The CDR3 length is 17 residues. The germline V gene has CDR1 KGHSH and CDR2 LQKENI. V gave up 3 bases and J gave up 3 bases; unmatched junction bases: 6. The CDR3 protein is CASSPGQGINGANVLTF. As DNA, the CDR3 is TGTGCCAGCTCACCGGGACAGGGCATAAATGGGGCCAACGTCCTGACTTTC.

The table lists this clone with a count of one. The gene calls are TRBV7-9 and TRBJ2-1, with TRBD2 identical over 11 bases. Germline V CDR1 and CDR2: SEHNR, FQNEAQ (reference sequence). The CDR3 consists of 16 residues. With V trimmed by 4 bases and J by 5 bases, 7 bases remained unmatched. For the CDR3, the DNA is TGTGCCAGCAGCTCCCGACTAGCGGGATTTAACAATGAGCAGTTCTTC. Its translation: CASSSRLAGFNNEQFF.

The V call is TRBV11-2, the J call TRBJ1-2; D is possibly TRBD1 (5 bases). V lost 1 base and J lost 8, with 11 bases in between. The germline CDR1 and CDR2 sequences are SGHAT and FQNNGV. The CDR3 covers 13 residues. The CDR3 protein is CASSLAGLKGYTF. The CDR3 DNA reads as TGTGCCAGCAGCTTAGCGGGACTAAAGGGCTACACCTTC.

Only one count was recorded for this clone. The chain carries TRBV10-1 and TRBJ2-3; 10 bases agree with TRBD2. The CDR3 consists of 15 residues. Losses at the gene ends were 3 bases for V and 5 bases for J; bases not matched to a gene: 5. CDR1 is WNHNN and CDR2 is SYGVQD in the germline V gene (reference sequence). Here the CDR3 reads CASSESGRALDTQYF. CDR3 nucleotide sequence: TGCGCCAGCAGTGAAAGCGGGAGGGCCTTAGATACGCAGTATTTT.

The chain recombines TRBV18 with TRBJ2-7; TRBD1 agrees at 7 bases. The CDR3 totals 14 residues. V shed 6 bases, J shed 6 bases, and the junction held 11 bases outside the gene matches. The germline CDR1 and CDR2 sequences are KGHSH and LQKENI. The CDR3 nucleotides read TGTGCCAGCTCGCGGGCCCGGACAGGCAGCGAGCAGTACTTC. It translates to CASSRARTGSEQYF.

J is TRBJ2-7 and V is TRBV19; TRBD1 might be the D (8 bases). The CDR3 is made up of 14 amino acids. Trimming took 3 bases from V and 3 from J, leaving 12 bases between them. CDR1 is LNHDA, CDR2 SQIVND, per germline (reference sequence). This chain's CDR3 is CASSMNRGGYEQYF. The CDR3 DNA is TGTGCCAGTAGTATGAACAGGGGGGGCTACGAGCAGTACTTC.

This clone was found once. This rearrangement joins TRBV29-1 to TRBJ2-5; 12 bases are shared with TRBD2. J lost 6 bases, V lost 5 bases, and 13 bases had no gene match. This CDR3 spans 16 amino acids. Germline CDR1 reads SQVTM; CDR2 reads ANQGSEA. The CDR3 DNA reads TGCAGCGTTTATCCAACGGAGACTAGCGGGAGTCAGACCCAGTACTTC. Its translation is CSVYPTETSGSQTQYF.